What follows are 8 T cell receptor beta chains derived from one specimen sequenced in a study of T-cell memory formation after mild COVID-19. TCRdb analysed the 5' RACE reads with MiXCR anew, one entry per CDR3 protein. The sample records 55,000 to 75,000 distinct CDR3 sequences, roughly a quarter being singletons. The sample taken for sequencing was PBMCs or a T cell subset sorted from them (not recorded which). Source of these receptors: a man aged 18-30 years who had mild COVID-19 (a few samples of this study predate the infection). Cell type and time point are not known.

This clonotype was seen more than once but under ten times. CDR3 nucleotides: TGTGCCAGCAGCTTAGGAGGGCCGAACACTGAAGCTTTCTTT. It yields the protein CASSLGGPNTEAFF. The genes are TRBV7-6 and TRBJ1-1; D gene ambiguous. CDR3 length: 14 amino acids. Germline V gene sequence: CDR1 SGHVS, CDR2 FNYEAQ. Trimming removed 1 base at V and 1 base at J, with 7 bases between. The full variable domain, with the rest looked up from reference TRBV7-6 and TRBJ1-1, is GAGVSQSPRYKVTKRGQDVALRCDPISGHVSLYWYRQALGQGPEFLTYFNYEAQQDKSGLPNDRFSAERPEGSISTLTIQRTEQRDSAMYRCASSLGGPNTEAFFGQGTRLTVV.

This clonotype was seen a handful of times. The gene calls are TRBV7-9 and TRBJ1-3, with a tentative D call TRBD1 (5 bases). Germline V gene lookup returns CDR1 SEHNR and CDR2 FQNEAQ (reference sequence). With 10 bases removed from V and 4 bases from J, the gap between germline ends came to 20 bases. The CDR3 is made up of 15 amino acids. CDR3 protein: CATAPGPPPGNTIYF. Here the CDR3 DNA reads TGTGCCACGGCCCCGGGACCACCACCAGGAAACACCATATATTTT.

This clonotype was counted a few times. Written as DNA, the CDR3 is TGTGCCAGCAGTTACCAGGCACAGACAATCCACTCCTACGAGCAGTACTTC. Encoded protein: CASSYQAQTIHSYEQYF. The V call is TRBV6-6, the J call TRBJ2-7; D gene ambiguous. V was trimmed by 2 bases and J by 0 bases, leaving 17 bases between them. CDR1 is MNHNY and CDR2 is SVGAGI in the germline V gene (reference sequence). This CDR3 region has 17 residues.

This clonotype was counted ten times or more. This chain uses TRBV4-2 with TRBJ1-3; D not resolved. V lost 4 bases and J 0 bases, leaving 10 bases between the germline ends. This CDR3 is 15 amino acids long. Germline V gives CDR1 LGHNA, CDR2 YNFKEQ. The CDR3 here is CASSPESASGNTIYF. As DNA, the CDR3 is TGTGCCAGCAGCCCCGAATCGGCCTCTGGAAACACCATATATTTT.

This clonotype was observed at least ten times. V usage is TRBV4-2 and J usage is TRBJ2-3; TRBD2 aligns across 8 bases. V lost 0 bases, J lost 5 bases, and 13 bases stayed unmatched. The V gene's germline CDR1 is LGHNA and CDR2 YNFKEQ. This CDR3 region has 18 residues. CDR3 nucleotide sequence: TGTGCCAGCAGCCAAGATGTTGTGGGACTAGGTATTCAAGATACGCAGTATTTT. Protein product: CASSQDVVGLGIQDTQYF.

This clonotype was counted a few times. The rearrangement joins TRBV2 to TRBJ1-1; D is uncertain. This CDR3 spans 13 amino acids. V was trimmed by 2 bases and J by 0 bases, leaving 4 bases between them. Germline V CDR1 and CDR2: SNHLY, FYNNEI. Written as DNA, the CDR3 is TGTGCCAGCAGTGAACTTCTGAACACTGAAGCTTTCTTT. This codes for CASSELLNTEAFF. Looking up the rest from reference TRBV2 and TRBJ1-1 gives the full variable domain: EPEVTQTPSHQVTQMGQEVILRCVPISNHLYFYWYRQILGQKVEFLVSFYNNEISEKSEIFDDQFSVERPDGSNFTLKIRSTKLEDSAMYFCASSELLNTEAFFGQGTRLTVV.

This clonotype was found a few times. This chain connects TRBV11-2 to TRBJ2-7; D may be TRBD1 or TRBD2 (5 bases each). V shed 0 bases and J shed 2 bases, with 11 bases lying between them. This CDR3 comprises 15 residues. Germline V gene sequence: CDR1 SGHAT, CDR2 FQNNGV. The CDR3 loop reads CASSLDRQGAYEQYF. CDR3 coding DNA: TGTGCCAGCAGCTTAGATAGGCAGGGAGCCTACGAGCAGTACTTC.

The V call is TRBV25-1, the J call TRBJ1-1, with D possibly being TRBD1 (6 bases). The CDR3 is 15 amino acids. Germline assignment: CDR1 MGHDK and CDR2 SYGVNS. The V end was cut by 5 bases, the J end by 1 base, with 14 bases between. CDR3 protein: CASSNIQGRNTEAFF. The CDR3 coding sequence is TGTGCCAGCAGTAACATACAGGGCCGGAACACTGAAGCTTTCTTT. Full variable domain (rest looked up from reference TRBV25-1 and TRBJ1-1): EADIYQTPRYLVIGTGKKITLECSQTMGHDKMYWYQQDPGMELHLIHYSYGVNSTEKGDLSSESTVSRIRTEHFPLTLESARPSHTSQYLCASSNIQGRNTEAFFGQGTRLTVV.